This TCR beta chain was obtained from a study of blood T cell repertoires in COVID-19. In the study overall: From the United States, Italy and Spain came samples of acute and convalescent COVID-19. PBMCs, B-cell-depleted T cells, or T cells provided the cDNA or gDNA that made up the material.

Per the original data handling: Scientists estimated how many nucleated cells there were by amplifying reference gene primers. TCRdb's table, derived via immunoSEQ multiplex PCR, lists solely in-frame clones and lacks some. V and J calls and clone size come straight from that table; D and trimming were deduced from the DNA. The sample carries fewer than 90,000 clones, 70% to 85% recorded once. Germline CDR1 reads MNHEY; CDR2 reads SVGAGI. Trimming removed 0 bases from V and 0 bases from J, with 9 bases in between. This CDR3 contains 16 residues. The source is a woman in her 50s with acute or convalescent COVID-19. Sequencing was carried out using peripheral blood. The V gene is TRBV6-5, the J gene TRBJ2-1; possibly TRBD2 for D (5 bases). DNA of the CDR3: TGTGCCAGCAGTTACTCGAGTGGGAGCTCCTACAATGAGCAGTTCTTC. It yields the protein CASSYSSGSSYNEQFF.